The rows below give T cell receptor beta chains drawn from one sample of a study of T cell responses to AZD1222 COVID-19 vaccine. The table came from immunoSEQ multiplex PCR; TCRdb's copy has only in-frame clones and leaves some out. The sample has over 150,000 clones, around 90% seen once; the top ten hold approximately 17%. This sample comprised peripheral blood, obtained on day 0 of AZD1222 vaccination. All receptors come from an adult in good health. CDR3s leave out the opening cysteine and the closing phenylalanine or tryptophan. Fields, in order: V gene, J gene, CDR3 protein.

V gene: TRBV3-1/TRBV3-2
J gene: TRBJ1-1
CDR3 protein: ASSHLFGTEGAF

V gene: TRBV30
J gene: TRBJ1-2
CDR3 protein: AWSPPGTGLFPNYGYT

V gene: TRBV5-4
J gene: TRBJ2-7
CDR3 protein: ASSLSSGAYSSYEQY

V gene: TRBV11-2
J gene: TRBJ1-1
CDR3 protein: ASSSQLGGRQRDTEAF

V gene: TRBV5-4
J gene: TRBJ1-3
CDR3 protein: ASSLEAGAGNTIY

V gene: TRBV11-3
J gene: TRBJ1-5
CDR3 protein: ASSPDGYNQPQH

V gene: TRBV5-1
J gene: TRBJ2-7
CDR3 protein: ASSPHHLRQTYEQY

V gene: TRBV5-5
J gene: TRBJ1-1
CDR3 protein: ASSLSISRNTEAF

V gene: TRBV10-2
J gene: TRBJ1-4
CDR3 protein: ASSESGSGAEKLF

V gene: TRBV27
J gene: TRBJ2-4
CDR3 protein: ASLGYRAGGNIQY

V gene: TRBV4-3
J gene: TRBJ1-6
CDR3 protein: ASSQDGPQYNSPLH

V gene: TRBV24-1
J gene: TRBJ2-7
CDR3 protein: ATSGTGDEQY

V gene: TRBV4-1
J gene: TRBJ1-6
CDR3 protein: ASSHFLAVNNSPLH

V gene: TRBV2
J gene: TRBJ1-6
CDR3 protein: ASSEPRGSSPLH

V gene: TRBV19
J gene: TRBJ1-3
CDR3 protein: ASSWEGGGNTIY

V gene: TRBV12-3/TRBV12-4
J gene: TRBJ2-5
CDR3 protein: ASSLVGQETQY

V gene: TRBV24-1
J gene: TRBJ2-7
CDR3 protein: ATSGDRGGPTYEQY

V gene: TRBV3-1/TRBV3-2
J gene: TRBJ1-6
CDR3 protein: ASSPNNSPLH

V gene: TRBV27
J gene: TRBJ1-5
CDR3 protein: ASSSAKGRVQPQH

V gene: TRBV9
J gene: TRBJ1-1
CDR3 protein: ASSTPPRE

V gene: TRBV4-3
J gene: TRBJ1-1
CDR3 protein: ASSQGTGRTEAF

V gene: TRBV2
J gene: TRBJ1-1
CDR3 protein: AGRAFGTEAF

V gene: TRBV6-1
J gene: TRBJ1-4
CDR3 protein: ASSESGQGVTGKLF

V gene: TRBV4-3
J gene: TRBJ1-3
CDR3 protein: ASSQDIGSGNTIY

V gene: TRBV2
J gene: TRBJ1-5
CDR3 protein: ASIVDSNQPQH

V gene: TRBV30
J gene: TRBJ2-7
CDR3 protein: AWKTDYEQY

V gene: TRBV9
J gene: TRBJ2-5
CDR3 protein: ASSTGTVQETQY

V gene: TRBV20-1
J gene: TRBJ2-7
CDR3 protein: SASGDGGQY

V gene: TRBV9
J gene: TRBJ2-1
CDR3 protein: ASSAIFLGNEQF

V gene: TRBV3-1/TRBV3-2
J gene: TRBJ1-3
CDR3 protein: ASSPNTPSRSGNTIY

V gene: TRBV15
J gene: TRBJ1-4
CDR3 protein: ATSRVGTGAEKLF

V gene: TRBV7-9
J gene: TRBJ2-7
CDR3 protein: ASSSNHRHHTRGEQY

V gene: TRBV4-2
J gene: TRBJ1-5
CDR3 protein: ASSQGGRNQPQH

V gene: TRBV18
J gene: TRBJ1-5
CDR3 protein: ASSKDSSNQPQH

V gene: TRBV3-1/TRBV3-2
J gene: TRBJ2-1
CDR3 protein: ASSPRLAGEQF

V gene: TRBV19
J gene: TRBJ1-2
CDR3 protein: ASSLDAWDTGGYGYT

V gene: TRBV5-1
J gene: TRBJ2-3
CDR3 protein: ASQIHQEGDTQY

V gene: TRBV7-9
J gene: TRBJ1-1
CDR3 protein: AIHEADTEAF

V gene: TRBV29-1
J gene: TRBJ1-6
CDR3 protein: SVKGQANSPLH

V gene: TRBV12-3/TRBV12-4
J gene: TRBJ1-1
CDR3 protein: ASSSSRRAF

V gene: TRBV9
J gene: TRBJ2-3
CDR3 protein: ASSVGGHRAGTDTQY

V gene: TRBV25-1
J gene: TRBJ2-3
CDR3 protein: ASSDQTIGTDTQY

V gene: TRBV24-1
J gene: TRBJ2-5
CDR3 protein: ATSEMETQY

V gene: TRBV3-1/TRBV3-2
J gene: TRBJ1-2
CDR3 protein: ASSQGQGGYGYT

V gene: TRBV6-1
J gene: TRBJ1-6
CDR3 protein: ASSLYNSPLH

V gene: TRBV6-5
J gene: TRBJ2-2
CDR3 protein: ASNRDRGTGELF

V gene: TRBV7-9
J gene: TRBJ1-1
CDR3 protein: ASRTEEAF

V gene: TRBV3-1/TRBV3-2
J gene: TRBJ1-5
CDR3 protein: ASSQGGGLNQPQH

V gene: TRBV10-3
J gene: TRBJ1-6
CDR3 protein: AISGARGGSPLH